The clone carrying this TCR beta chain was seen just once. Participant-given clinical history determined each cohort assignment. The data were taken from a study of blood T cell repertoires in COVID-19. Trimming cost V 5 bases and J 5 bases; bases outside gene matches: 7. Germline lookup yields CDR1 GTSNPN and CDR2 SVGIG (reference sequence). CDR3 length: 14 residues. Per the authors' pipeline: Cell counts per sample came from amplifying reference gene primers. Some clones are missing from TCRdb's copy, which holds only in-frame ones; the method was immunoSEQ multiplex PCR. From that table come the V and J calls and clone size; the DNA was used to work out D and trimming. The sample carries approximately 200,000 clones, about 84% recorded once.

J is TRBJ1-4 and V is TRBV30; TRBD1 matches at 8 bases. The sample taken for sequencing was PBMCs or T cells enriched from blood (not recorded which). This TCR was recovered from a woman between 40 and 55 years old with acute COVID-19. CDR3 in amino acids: CAWGRRDRNEKLFF. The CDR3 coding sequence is TGTGCCTGGGGGAGGCGGGACAGGAATGAAAAACTGTTTTTT.